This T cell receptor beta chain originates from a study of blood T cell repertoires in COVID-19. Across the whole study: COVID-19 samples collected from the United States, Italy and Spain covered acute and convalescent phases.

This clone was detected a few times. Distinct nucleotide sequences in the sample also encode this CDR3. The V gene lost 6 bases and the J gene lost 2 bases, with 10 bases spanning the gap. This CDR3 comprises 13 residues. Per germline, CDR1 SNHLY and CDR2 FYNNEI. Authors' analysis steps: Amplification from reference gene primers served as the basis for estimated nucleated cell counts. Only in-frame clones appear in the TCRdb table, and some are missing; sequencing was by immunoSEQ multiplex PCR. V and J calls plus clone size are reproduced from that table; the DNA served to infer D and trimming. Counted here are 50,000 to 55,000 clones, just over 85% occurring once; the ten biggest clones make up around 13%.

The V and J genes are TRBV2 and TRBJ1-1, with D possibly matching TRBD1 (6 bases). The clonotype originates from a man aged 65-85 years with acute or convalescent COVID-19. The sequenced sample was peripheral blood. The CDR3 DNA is TGTGCCAGCAGCAACAGGGAAAACACTGAAGCTTTCTTT. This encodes CASSNRENTEAFF. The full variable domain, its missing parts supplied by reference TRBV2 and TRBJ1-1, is EPEVTQTPSHQVTQMGQEVILRCVPISNHLYFYWYRQILGQKVEFLVSFYNNEISEKSEIFDDQFSVERPDGSNFTLKIRSTKLEDSAMYFCASSNRENTEAFFGQGTRLTVV.